This entry lists 16 T cell receptor beta chains sequenced from one sample in a study of OX40 agonist ivuxolimab in advanced cancers. The library was produced with the immunoSEQ multiplex PCR assay. In TCRdb, the immuneACCESS table is reduced to in-frame sequences with V and J assigned. These tables do not hold every clone; where another copy was compared, an unresolved V gene accounts for under half, and the others remain unexplained. The sample includes 100,000 to 150,000 clones, with 90% to 95% observed a single time. The ten largest clones capture about 0.14% of the sample. The sequencing here drew on CD4+ or CD8+ T cells sorted from blood, taken in a trial of the OX40 agonist ivuxolimab. These receptors were collected from an adult with an advanced solid tumor such as melanoma, head and neck, liver or kidney cancer.

The chain carries TRBV5-1 and TRBJ2-5; TRBD1 might be the D (6 bases). CDR3 length: 14 residues. The ends were cut back, 4 bases at V and 0 bases at J, with 10 bases in the middle. Germline-derived CDR1 and CDR2 are SGHRS and YFSETQ. CDR3 in DNA: TGCGCCAGCAGCCTGAGGACAGACCAAGAGACCCAGTACTTC. This sequence encodes CASSLRTDQETQYF. Full variable domain (missing parts from reference TRBV5-1 and TRBJ2-5): KAGVTQTPRYLIKTRGQQVTLSCSPISGHRSVSWYQQTPGQGLQFLFEYFSETQRNKGNFPGRFSGRQFSNSRSEMNVSTLELGDSALYLCASSLRTDQETQYFGPGTRLLVL.

V usage is TRBV6-1 and J usage is TRBJ2-2; 7 positions agree with TRBD2. CDR1 MNHNS and CDR2 SASEGT come from the germline V gene. This CDR3 contains 14 residues. Unmatched junction bases numbered 1, after V lost 2 bases and J lost 4 bases. CDR3 in amino acids: CASSEWEGTGELFF. CDR3 DNA sequence: TGTGCCAGCAGTGAATGGGAGGGCACCGGGGAGCTGTTTTTT.

CDR3 nucleotide sequence: TGTGCCAGTAGTATACAGAACAGGGGCTACGAGCAGTACTTC. Its translation is CASSIQNRGYEQYF. The chain carries TRBV19 and TRBJ2-7, with 7 bases aligning to TRBD1. The germline V gene has CDR1 LNHDA and CDR2 SQIVND (reference sequence). V was pared by 2 bases and J by 3 bases, with 4 bases of the junction left unmatched. This CDR3 contains 14 residues.

The chain combines TRBV6-6 with TRBJ1-5, with 7 bases identical to TRBD1. CDR1 and CDR2 (germline): MNHNY, SVGAGI (reference sequence). Trimming cost V 4 bases and J 4 bases; bases outside gene matches: 4. The CDR3 runs to 14 residues. The CDR3 protein is CASSSTGTNQPQHF. DNA for the CDR3: TGTGCCAGCAGTTCGACAGGGACAAATCAGCCCCAGCATTTT.

The V gene is TRBV4-3, the J gene TRBJ2-7; TRBD2 might be the D (6 bases). This CDR3 is built from 17 residues. Germline CDR1 reads LGHNA; CDR2 reads YSLEER. V lost 4 bases and J 0 bases, leaving 19 bases between the germline ends. DNA of the CDR3: TGCGCCAGCAGCCGAGGAACTAGCCCGTTAAGCTCCTACGAGCAGTACTTC. It is translated as CASSRGTSPLSSYEQYF.

J is TRBJ2-5 and V is TRBV28; D not certain. Trimming shortened V by 2 bases and J by 4 bases, and 14 bases separated the two germline ends. There are 15 residues in the CDR3. CDR1 is MDHEN, CDR2 SYDVKM, per germline. For the CDR3, the DNA is TGTGCCAGCAGTTTAAGAGCTGGCTCTGTAGAGACCCAGTACTTC. Its translation: CASSLRAGSVETQYF.

This chain links TRBV12-5 with TRBJ2-7; D call uncertain. This CDR3 region has 15 residues. V dropped 2 bases and J dropped 4 bases, with 15 bases sitting between them. Germline CDR1 reads LGHNT; CDR2 reads FRNRAP. CDR3 sequence (DNA): TGTGCTAGTGGTTTGCAGTCGGCCAGGCCATACGAGCAGTACTTC. It yields the protein CASGLQSARPYEQYF.

This chain joins TRBV6-1 and TRBJ2-1; 14 nucleotides agree with TRBD2. Germline V lookup: CDR1 MNHNS, CDR2 SASEGT. The CDR3 is 16 amino acids. Trimming took 3 bases from V and 7 from J; bases not matched to a gene: 5. The CDR3 loop is CASSDPGLAGANEQFF. The CDR3 DNA reads TGTGCCAGCAGTGATCCGGGACTAGCGGGAGCGAATGAGCAGTTCTTC.

The J gene is TRBJ2-3, the V gene TRBV5-1, with 9 bases lining up with TRBD2. J lost 6 bases, V lost 3 bases, and 8 bases had no gene match. This CDR3 has 15 residues. CDR1 is SGHRS, CDR2 YFSETQ, per germline. CDR3 nucleotides: TGCGCCAGCAGCTCATCTAGCGGGGTCCGGGATACGCAGTATTTT. Translation: CASSSSSGVRDTQYF.

The CDR3 region is CASIMGSGGNTIYF. DNA of the CDR3: TGTGCCAGTATAATGGGGTCTGGAGGAAACACCATATATTTT. This chain connects TRBV19 to TRBJ1-3, with D hard to call. The V gene's germline CDR1 is LNHDA and CDR2 SQIVND (reference sequence). V lost 7 bases and J 4 bases, leaving 14 bases between the germline ends. There are 14 residues in the CDR3.

The chain couples TRBV29-1 to TRBJ1-1; D not certain. Germline lookup yields CDR1 SQVTM and CDR2 ANQGSEA. The CDR3 is made up of 12 amino acids. DNA for the CDR3: TGCACCGCCCGCCGAGGCGACACTGAAGCTTTCTTT. Translating it yields CTARRGDTEAFF.

The chain employs TRBV6-1 and TRBJ1-5; 8 bases line up with TRBD1. With V trimmed by 3 bases and J by 6 bases, 10 bases remained unmatched. The CDR3 sequence is 16 residues long. Germline values: CDR1 MNHNS, CDR2 SASEGT. CDR3 DNA sequence: TGTGCCAGCAGTGATGGGCTGGGACAGGTGGGTCAGCCCCAGCATTTT. This codes for CASSDGLGQVGQPQHF.

The chain uses TRBV6-6 and TRBJ2-7, with 8 bases lining up with TRBD1. V lost 5 bases to trimming and J lost 0 bases; unmatched junction nucleotides: 9. The germline V gene encodes CDR1 MNHNY and CDR2 SVGAGI (reference sequence). The CDR3 contains 16 residues. CDR3 nucleotides: TGTGCCAGCAGTCGAAGCTCGGACAGGGTCTCCTACGAGCAGTACTTC. Its protein is CASSRSSDRVSYEQYF.

The chain couples TRBV5-4 to TRBJ2-3, with 7 nucleotides matching TRBD1. The V segment lost 2 bases and the J segment 5 bases; nucleotides outside the gene matches: 5. The length of the CDR3 is 14 residues. CDR1 is SGHNT and CDR2 is YYREEE in the germline V gene (reference sequence). Written as DNA, the CDR3 is TGTGCCAGCAGCTTAGATTACAGGGGAGATACGCAGTATTTT. This translates into CASSLDYRGDTQYF.

The chain joins TRBV9 to TRBJ1-4; a possible D gene is TRBD1 (6 bases). Looked up from germline, CDR1 is SGDLS and CDR2 is YYNGEE. The CDR3 runs to 15 residues. The V end lost 4 bases, the J end lost 5 bases, and 15 bases lay between the germline ends. In DNA form, the CDR3 reads TGTGCCAGCAGCCCAGGGGCCCTCGACAATGAAAAACTGTTTTTT. It yields the protein CASSPGALDNEKLFF.

This chain uses TRBV11-3 with TRBJ2-1, with a tentative D call TRBD1 (5 bases). The V gene lost 3 bases and the J gene lost 5 bases, with 11 bases spanning the gap. The CDR3 covers 14 residues. The V gene's germline CDR1 is SGHNT and CDR2 YENEEA. The CDR3 region has the DNA TGTGCCAGCAGCTTCCTGCAGGGTAACAATGAGCAGTTCTTC. Translation gives CASSFLQGNNEQFF. The variable domain in full, with the rest retrieved from reference TRBV11-3 and TRBJ2-1, is EAGVVQSPRYKIIEKKQPVAFWCNPISGHNTLYWYLQNLGQGPELLIRYENEEAVDDSQLPKDRFSAERLKGVDSTLKIQPAELGDSAVYLCASSFLQGNNEQFFGPGTRLTVL.